This T cell receptor (beta chain) was retrieved from a study of T-cell memory formation after mild COVID-19 (TCRdb year 2021). The study in broad terms: TCR sequence clusters from the two donors were found to be largely donor specific. In two donors, T-cell clones that expanded and contracted after mild COVID-19 were followed by sequencing TCRalpha and TCRbeta repertoires longitudinally. Two young, previously healthy adult volunteers, one female and one male, were included in the cohort.

Sequenced on an Illumina NovaSeq 6000. TCRalpha and TCRbeta cDNA libraries were constructed by 5'RACE with constant-segment primers, with sample barcodes and unique molecular identifiers being introduced. RNA was extracted from every sample with Trizol reagent. The libraries were amplified in two PCR steps, and the second step added a second sample barcode and Illumina TruSeq adapters. Sequencing of libraries was performed on an Illumina NovaSeq with 2 x 150 bp paired-end reads. On the authors' methods: Reads were demultiplexed and collapsed into UMI-guided consensus sequences with migec v1.2.7. Using mixcr v2.1.11, UMI consensuses were aligned to TRA and TRB V and J templates and then assembled into clonotypes. Clonotypes were classified as expanded or contracted when called significant by both edgeR and NoisET, with noise models trained on biological replicates. edgeR calls used a false discovery rate-adjusted p below 0.01 and a log2 fold-change threshold of 1. PCA with hierarchical clustering of max-normalized trajectories of the 1000 most abundant clonotypes was used as exploratory dynamics analysis. Each responding clone was given a CD4 or CD8 phenotype based on the CD4+ and CD8+ repertoires, which had been sequenced separately. TCRdb itself trimmed the public reads at Q25 with fastp, ran MiXCR and retained productive beta chains. Every CDR3 protein is listed once, alongside the most common genes and DNA of its rows. The V and J calls reflect TCRdb's pipeline rather than the authors' work. This sample lists 250,000 to 300,000 distinct CDR3 sequences; 7% to 10% were detected once. The ten biggest clones cover less than 25% of the sample.

Ficoll-Paque density gradient centrifugation was used to isolate PBMCs. What the work shows at the level of the full study, not this receptor alone: SARS-CoV-2 specificity was not confirmed for the second-wave clones peaking on day 37. Only a couple of mild cases were covered by the study, and larger cohorts that include severe cases with pre-infection samples were considered necessary. Contracting CD4+ clones were located mainly in the CM and EM memory subsets, whereas CD8+ clones were found to be enriched in EMRA. Some responding clones were found in pre-infection memory, which suggests that pre-existing cross-reactive memory T cells took part in the SARS-CoV-2 response. Balanced CD4/CD8 phenotypes were observed for clones contracting from day 15 to 85, whereas a bias towards CD4+ was observed for a second wave of clones expanding from day 15 to 37.

This clonotype showed up just a few times. The clone's antigen remains unknown. Per-nucleotide qualities are absent, and no much larger clonotype sits a single base away. The CDR3 goes from the cysteine to the phenylalanine over 15 residues. The read is trimmed to its CDR3 DNA, 45 bases read in frame from base 1. Trimmed from V: 5 bases; trimmed from J: 4 bases; junction bases lacking a gene match: 3. The origin of this receptor is a man aged 18 to 35 who had mild COVID-19 (a few samples of this study predate the infection). The sample titles of this study are shuffled in the database, so cell type and time point are left out; the donor was told from shared clones. The rearranged chain carries TRBV12-3 or TRBV12-4 and TRBJ2-3, with 13 junctional bases fitting TRBD2. Sequenced: PBMCs or a T cell subset sorted from them (not recorded which). CDR3 loop: CASSQTSGGSDTQYF. The nucleotides are TGTGCCAGCAGTCAGACTAGCGGGGGGTCAGATACGCAGTATTTT.